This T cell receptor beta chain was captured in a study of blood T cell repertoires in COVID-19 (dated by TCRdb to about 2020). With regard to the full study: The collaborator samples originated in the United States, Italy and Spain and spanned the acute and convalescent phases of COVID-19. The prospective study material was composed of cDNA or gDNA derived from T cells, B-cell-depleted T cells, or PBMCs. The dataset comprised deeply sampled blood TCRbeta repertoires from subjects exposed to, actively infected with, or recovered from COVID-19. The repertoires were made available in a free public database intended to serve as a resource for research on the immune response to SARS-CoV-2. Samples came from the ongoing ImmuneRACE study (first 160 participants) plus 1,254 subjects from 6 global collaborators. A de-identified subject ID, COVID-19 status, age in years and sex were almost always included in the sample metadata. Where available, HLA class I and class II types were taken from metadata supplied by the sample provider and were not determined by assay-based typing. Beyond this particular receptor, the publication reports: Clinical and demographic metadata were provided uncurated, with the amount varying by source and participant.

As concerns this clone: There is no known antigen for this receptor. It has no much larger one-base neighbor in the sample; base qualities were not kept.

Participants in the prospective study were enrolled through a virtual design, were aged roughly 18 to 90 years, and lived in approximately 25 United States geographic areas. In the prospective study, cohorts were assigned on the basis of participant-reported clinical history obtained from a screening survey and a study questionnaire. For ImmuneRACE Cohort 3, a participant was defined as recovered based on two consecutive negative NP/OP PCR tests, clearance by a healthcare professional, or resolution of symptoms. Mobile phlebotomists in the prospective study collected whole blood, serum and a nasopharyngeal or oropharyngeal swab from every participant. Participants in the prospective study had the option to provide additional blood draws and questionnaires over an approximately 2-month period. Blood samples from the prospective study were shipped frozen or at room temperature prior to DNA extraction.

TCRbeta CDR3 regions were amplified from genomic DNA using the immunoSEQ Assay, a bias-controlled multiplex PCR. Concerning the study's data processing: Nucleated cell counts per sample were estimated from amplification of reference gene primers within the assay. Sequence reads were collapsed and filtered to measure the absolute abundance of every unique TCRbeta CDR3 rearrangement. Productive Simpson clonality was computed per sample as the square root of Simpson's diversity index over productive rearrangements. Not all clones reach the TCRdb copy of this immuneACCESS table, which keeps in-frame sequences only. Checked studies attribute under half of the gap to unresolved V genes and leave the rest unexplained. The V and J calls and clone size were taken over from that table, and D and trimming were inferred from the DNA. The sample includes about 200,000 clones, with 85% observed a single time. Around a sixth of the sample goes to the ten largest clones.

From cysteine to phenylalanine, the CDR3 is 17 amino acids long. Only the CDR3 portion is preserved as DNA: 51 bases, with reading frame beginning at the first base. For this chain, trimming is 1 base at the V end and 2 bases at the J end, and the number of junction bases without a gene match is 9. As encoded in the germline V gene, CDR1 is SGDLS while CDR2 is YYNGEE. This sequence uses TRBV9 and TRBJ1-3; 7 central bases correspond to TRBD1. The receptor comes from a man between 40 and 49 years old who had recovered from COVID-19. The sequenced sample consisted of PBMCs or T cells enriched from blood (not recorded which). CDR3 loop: CASSVREGGDPGNTIYF. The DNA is TGTGCCAGCAGCGTAAGGGAAGGGGGCGATCCTGGAAACACCATATATTTT.